This TCR beta chain stems from a study of T cell responses to AZD1222 COVID-19 vaccine (dated by TCRdb to about 2021). Describing the broader study: Because spike-specific TCR depth and breadth did not differ between the two schedules, AZD1222 recipients who got a second dose at roughly 4 weeks were pooled with those who got a second dose at roughly 12 weeks. Trial participants were enrolled by age into subgroups of 18-55, 56-69 and 70-plus years, and around 140, 26 and 57 TCR-sequenced participants, respectively, were included in these subgroups. TCR sequencing covered fewer than 250 trial participants: 200 to 220 given two doses of AZD1222 and about 26 given two doses of MenACWY control vaccine. General findings and caveats noted by the study authors: CD4 TCRs associated with the vaccine covered the entire spike protein, and the dominant responses were in regions 160-218 and 743-854. Most participants were white British and females outnumbered males, and the authors suggested that clonal diversity may have been underestimated. Reportedly, almost half of the unique spike-specific TCRs recognized epitopes lying outside the regions that are mutated in the B.1.351 and B.1.1.7 variants. Conclusions about previously exposed vaccinees are limited because only six or seven AZD1222 recipients were SARS-CoV-2 seropositive at baseline. A significant rise in spike-specific TCR breadth and depth was observed after two AZD1222 doses relative to day 0 and relative to MenACWY recipients. The 56-69-year group was small, and its depth increase did not reach significance, likely because of low power. Because no samples from the day 14 peak response were available, repertoires could be characterized only after the peak T cell response.

Concerning this clone itself: Its antigen target is currently unknown. No quality values exist for individual bases; no much larger clone is one base distant.

The CDR3 regions of human TCRbeta chains were subjected to immunosequencing. In the original analysis: Repertoire TCRs were matched against a reference library of SARS-CoV-2-specific TCRs generated with the MIRA antigen-specificity platform. Breadth was defined as the fraction of unique TCRs that were SARS-CoV-2-associated. Depth was defined as the fraction of total T cells that were SARS-CoV-2-associated. Each spike-specific TCR was assigned to its reactive spike region and to a CD4 or CD8 class using the MIRA data. Log10-transformed breadth and depth values were compared by one-way ANOVA with Sidak's multiple comparisons tests. TCRdb's version of the immuneACCESS table is confined to in-frame rearrangements and falls short of the full clone set. An unresolved V gene accounts for under half of the shortfall where checked; the remainder is of unknown origin. The DNA gave D and trimming, while V, J and clone size come from that table. For this sample there are about 120,000 clones; roughly nine tenths appear just once. Jointly, the top ten make up 3.1% of the sample.

CDR1 and CDR2 are read off the germline V gene as SQVTM and ANQGSEA. Measured from the cysteine to the phenylalanine, the CDR3 is 12 residues long. Kept here is only the CDR3 DNA, which spans 36 bases and is read in frame from base 1. Relative to germline, V is 7 bases shorter and J is 7 bases shorter, with 13 bases between their ends. What this sample's time point label stands for: baseline before first vaccination. The vaccinee samples were drawn from two UK trials, COV001 and COV002, one of which was a single-blind randomized controlled phase 2/3 trial testing AZD1222 (ChAdOx1 nCoV-19) in healthy adults. For TCRbeta chain sequencing, PBMC samples from trial participants were taken at day 0 and at day 28 after the second dose.

The sequences come from peripheral blood, collected on day 0 of AZD1222 vaccination. The TCR originated in an adult in good health. This chain is built from TRBV29-1 and TRBJ2-2; the D gene could be TRBD1 or TRBD2, each one agreeing over 6 bases. The DNA sequence is as follows: TGCAGCGCCGACAAGGGGGGCGGGGAGCTGTTTTTT. Its coded protein is CSADKGGGELFF.